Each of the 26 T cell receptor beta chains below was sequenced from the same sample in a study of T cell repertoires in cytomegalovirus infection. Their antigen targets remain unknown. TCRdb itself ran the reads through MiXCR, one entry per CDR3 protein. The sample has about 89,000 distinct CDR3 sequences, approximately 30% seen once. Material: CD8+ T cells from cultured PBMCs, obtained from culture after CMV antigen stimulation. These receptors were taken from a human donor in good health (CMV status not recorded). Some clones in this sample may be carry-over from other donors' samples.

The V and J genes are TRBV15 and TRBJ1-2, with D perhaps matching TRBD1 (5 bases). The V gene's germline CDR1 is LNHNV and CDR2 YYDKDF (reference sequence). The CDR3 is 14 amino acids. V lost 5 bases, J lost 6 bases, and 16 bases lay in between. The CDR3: CATSGDQGAHGYTF. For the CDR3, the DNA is TGTGCCACCAGCGGTGATCAGGGTGCCCATGGCTACACCTTC. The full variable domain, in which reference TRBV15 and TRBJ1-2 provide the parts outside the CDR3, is DAMVIQNPRYQVTQFGKPVTLSCSQTLNHNVMYWYQQKSSQAPKLLFHYYDKDFNNEADTPDNFQSRRPNTSFCFLDIRSPGLGDTAMYLCATSGDQGAHGYTFGSGTRLTVV.

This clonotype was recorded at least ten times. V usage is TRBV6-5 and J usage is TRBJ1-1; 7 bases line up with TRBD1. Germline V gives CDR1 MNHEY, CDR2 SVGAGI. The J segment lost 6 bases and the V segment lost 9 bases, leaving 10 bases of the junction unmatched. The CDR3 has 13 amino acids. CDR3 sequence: CASATGPGAEAFF. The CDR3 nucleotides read TGTGCCAGTGCGACAGGGCCCGGCGCTGAAGCTTTCTTT.

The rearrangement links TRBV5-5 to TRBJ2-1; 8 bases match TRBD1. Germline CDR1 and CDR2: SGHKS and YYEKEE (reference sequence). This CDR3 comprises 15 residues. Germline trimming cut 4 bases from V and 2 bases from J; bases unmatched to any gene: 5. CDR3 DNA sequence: TGTGCCAGCAGCCTCGACAGGGGAGCCTACAATGAGCAGTTCTTC. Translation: CASSLDRGAYNEQFF.

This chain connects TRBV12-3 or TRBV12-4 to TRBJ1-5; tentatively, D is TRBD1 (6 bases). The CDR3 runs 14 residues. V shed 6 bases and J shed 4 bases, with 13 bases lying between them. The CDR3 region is CASRGGPENQPQHF. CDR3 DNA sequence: TGTGCCAGCAGAGGGGGACCCGAGAATCAGCCCCAGCATTTT.

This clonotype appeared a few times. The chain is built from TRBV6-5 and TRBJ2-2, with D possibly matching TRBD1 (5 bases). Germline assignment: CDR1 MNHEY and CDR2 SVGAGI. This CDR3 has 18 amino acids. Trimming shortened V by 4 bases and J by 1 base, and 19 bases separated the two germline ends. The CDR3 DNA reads TGTGCCAGCAGTTCACCACAAGACCCGACAGTGAACACCGGGGAGCTGTTTTTT. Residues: CASSSPQDPTVNTGELFF.

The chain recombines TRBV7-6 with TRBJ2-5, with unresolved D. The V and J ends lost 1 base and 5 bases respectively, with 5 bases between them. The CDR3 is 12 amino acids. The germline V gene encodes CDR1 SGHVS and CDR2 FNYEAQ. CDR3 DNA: TGTGCCAGCAGCTTAGATTTTGAGACCCAGTACTTC. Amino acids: CASSLDFETQYF.

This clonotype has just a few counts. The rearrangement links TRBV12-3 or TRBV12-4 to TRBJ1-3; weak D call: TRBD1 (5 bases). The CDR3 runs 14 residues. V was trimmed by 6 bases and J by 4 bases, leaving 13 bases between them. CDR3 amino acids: CASRTAGVGNTIYF. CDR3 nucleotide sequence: TGTGCCAGCAGGACGGCGGGGGTCGGAAACACCATATATTTT.

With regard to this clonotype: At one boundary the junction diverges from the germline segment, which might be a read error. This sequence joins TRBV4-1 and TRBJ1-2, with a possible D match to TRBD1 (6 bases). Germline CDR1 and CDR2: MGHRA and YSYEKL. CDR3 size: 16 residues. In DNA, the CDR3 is TGTGCCAGCAGCCAAGATCTAATGCAGGGGATATATGGCTACACCTTC. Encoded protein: CASSQDLMQGIYGYTF.

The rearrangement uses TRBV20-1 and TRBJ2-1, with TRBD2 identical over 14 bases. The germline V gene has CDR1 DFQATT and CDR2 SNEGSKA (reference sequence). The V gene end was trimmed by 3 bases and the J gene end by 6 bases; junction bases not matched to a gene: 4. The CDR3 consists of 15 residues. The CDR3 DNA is TGCAGTGCTAGGGGACTAGCGGGGGATTCCAATGAGCAGTTCTTC. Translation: CSARGLAGDSNEQFF.

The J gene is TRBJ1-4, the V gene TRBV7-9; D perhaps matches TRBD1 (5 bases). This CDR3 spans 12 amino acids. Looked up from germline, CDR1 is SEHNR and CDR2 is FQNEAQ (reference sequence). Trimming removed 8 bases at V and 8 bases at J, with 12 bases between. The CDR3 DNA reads TGTGCCAGCCGGGGACGTAAAGAAAAACTGTTTTTT. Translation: CASRGRKEKLFF.

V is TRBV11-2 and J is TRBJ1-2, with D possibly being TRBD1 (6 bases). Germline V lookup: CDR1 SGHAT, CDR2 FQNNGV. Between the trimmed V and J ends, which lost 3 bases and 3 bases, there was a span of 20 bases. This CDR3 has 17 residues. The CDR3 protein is CASSFGQNLRHYYGYTF. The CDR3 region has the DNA TGTGCCAGCAGCTTCGGACAGAATTTAAGACACTACTATGGCTACACCTTC.

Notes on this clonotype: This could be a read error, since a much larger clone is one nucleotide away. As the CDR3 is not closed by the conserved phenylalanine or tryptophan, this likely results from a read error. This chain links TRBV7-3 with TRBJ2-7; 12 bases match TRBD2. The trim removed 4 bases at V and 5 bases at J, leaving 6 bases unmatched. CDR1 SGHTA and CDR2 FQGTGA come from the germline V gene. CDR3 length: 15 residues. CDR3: CASSSSGGASDEQYY. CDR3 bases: TGTGCCAGCAGCTCTAGCGGGGGGGCGTCGGACGAGCAGTACTAC.

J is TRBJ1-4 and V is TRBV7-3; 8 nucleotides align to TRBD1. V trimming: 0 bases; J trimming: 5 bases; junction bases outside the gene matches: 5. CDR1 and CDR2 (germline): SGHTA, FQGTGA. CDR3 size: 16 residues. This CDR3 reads CASSLTYRGMNEKLFF. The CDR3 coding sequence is TGTGCCAGCAGCTTAACCTACAGGGGGATGAATGAAAAACTGTTTTTT.

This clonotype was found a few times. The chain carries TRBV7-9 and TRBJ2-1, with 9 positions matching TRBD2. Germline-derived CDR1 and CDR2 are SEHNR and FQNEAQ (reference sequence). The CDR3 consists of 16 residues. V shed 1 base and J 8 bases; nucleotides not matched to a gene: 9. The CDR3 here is CASSLDFRGGADEQFF. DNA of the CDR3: TGTGCCAGCAGCTTAGATTTCCGCGGGGGGGCGGATGAGCAGTTCTTC.

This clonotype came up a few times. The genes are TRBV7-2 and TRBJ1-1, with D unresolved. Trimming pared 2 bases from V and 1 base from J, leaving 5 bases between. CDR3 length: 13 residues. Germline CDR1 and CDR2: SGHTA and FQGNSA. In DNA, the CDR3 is TGTGCCAGCAGCTTAAACCGGAACACTGAAGCTTTCTTT. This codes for CASSLNRNTEAFF.

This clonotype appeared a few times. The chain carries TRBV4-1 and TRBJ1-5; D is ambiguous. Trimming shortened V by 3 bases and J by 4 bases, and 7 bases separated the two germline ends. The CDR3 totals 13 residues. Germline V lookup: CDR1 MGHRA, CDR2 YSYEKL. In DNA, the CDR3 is TGCGCCAGCAGCCATAGCGGGAATCAGCCCCAGCATTTT. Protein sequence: CASSHSGNQPQHF.

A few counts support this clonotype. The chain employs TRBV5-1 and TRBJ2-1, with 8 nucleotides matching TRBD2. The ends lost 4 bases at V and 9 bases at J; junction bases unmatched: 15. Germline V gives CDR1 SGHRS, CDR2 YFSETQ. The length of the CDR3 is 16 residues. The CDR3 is CASSPSGKRGNSEQFF. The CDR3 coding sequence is TGCGCCAGCAGCCCATCTGGGAAGCGGGGGAATTCTGAGCAGTTCTTC.

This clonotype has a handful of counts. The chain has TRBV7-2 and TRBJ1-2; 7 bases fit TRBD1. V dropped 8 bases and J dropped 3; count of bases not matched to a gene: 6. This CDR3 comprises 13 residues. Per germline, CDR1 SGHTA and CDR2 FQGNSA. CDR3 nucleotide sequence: TGTGCCAGCGGACTGGGACAGTACTATGGCTACACCTTC. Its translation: CASGLGQYYGYTF. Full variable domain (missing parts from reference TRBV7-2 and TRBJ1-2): GAGVSQSPSNKVTEKGKDVELRCDPISGHTALYWYRQSLGQGLEFLIYFQGNSAPDKSGLPSDRFSAERTGGSVSTLTIQRTQQEDSAVYLCASGLGQYYGYTFGSGTRLTVV.

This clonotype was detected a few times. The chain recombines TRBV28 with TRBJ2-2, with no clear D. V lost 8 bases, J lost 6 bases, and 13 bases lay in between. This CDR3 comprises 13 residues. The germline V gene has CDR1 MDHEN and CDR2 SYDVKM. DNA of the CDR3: TGTGCCAGCTCCGTGGCTGCGGCCGGGGAGCTGTTTTTT. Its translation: CASSVAAAGELFF.

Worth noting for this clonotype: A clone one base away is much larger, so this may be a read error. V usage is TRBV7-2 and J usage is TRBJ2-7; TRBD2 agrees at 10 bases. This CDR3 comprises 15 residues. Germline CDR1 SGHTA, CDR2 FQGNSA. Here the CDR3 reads CASSFLLAGRDDQYF. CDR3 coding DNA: TGTGCCAGCAGCTTTCTACTAGCGGGAAGAGACGATCAGTACTTC.

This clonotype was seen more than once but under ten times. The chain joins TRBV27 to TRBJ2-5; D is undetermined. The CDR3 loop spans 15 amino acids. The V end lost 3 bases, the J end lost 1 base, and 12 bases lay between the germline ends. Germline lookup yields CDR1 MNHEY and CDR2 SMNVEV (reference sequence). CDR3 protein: CASSFFDGLQETQYF. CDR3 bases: TGTGCCAGCAGTTTCTTTGACGGGCTCCAAGAGACCCAGTACTTC.

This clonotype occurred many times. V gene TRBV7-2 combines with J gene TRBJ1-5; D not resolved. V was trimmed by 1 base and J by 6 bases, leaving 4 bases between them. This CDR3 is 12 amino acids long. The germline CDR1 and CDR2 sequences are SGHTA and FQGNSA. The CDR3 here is CASSLVSQPQHF. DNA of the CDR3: TGTGCCAGCAGCTTAGTCAGTCAGCCCCAGCATTTT.

The CDR3, as DNA: TGTGCCTGGGTAATTAACAGTCCCGTGAACACTGAAGCTTTCTTT. Encoded protein: CAWVINSPVNTEAFF. V usage is TRBV30 and J usage is TRBJ1-1; no clear D. CDR3 length: 15 amino acids. With 5 bases removed from V and 0 bases from J, the gap between germline ends came to 16 bases. The germline V gene encodes CDR1 GTSNPN and CDR2 SVGIG (reference sequence).

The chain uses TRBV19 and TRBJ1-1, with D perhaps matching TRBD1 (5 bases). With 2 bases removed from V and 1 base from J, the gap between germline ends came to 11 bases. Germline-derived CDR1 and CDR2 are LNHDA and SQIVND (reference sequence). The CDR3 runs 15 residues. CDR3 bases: TGTGCCAGTAGTATACGGGGGGTAGGGAACACTGAAGCTTTCTTT. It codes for CASSIRGVGNTEAFF.

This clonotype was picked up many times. This CDR3 is CASSYSTGTEETQYF. CDR3 nucleotides: TGTGCCAGCAGTTATTCTACCGGGACTGAAGAGACCCAGTACTTC. V is TRBV7-6 and J is TRBJ2-5; the D gene is possibly TRBD2 (6 bases). V lost 6 bases, J lost 3 bases, and 17 bases lay in between. Germline lookup yields CDR1 SGHVS and CDR2 FNYEAQ. CDR3 length equals 15 residues.

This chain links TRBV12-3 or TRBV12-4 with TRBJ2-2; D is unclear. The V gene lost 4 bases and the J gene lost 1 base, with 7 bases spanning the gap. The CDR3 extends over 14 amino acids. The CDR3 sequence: CASSSVWNTGELFF. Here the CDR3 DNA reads TGTGCCAGCAGTTCCGTATGGAACACCGGGGAGCTGTTTTTT.